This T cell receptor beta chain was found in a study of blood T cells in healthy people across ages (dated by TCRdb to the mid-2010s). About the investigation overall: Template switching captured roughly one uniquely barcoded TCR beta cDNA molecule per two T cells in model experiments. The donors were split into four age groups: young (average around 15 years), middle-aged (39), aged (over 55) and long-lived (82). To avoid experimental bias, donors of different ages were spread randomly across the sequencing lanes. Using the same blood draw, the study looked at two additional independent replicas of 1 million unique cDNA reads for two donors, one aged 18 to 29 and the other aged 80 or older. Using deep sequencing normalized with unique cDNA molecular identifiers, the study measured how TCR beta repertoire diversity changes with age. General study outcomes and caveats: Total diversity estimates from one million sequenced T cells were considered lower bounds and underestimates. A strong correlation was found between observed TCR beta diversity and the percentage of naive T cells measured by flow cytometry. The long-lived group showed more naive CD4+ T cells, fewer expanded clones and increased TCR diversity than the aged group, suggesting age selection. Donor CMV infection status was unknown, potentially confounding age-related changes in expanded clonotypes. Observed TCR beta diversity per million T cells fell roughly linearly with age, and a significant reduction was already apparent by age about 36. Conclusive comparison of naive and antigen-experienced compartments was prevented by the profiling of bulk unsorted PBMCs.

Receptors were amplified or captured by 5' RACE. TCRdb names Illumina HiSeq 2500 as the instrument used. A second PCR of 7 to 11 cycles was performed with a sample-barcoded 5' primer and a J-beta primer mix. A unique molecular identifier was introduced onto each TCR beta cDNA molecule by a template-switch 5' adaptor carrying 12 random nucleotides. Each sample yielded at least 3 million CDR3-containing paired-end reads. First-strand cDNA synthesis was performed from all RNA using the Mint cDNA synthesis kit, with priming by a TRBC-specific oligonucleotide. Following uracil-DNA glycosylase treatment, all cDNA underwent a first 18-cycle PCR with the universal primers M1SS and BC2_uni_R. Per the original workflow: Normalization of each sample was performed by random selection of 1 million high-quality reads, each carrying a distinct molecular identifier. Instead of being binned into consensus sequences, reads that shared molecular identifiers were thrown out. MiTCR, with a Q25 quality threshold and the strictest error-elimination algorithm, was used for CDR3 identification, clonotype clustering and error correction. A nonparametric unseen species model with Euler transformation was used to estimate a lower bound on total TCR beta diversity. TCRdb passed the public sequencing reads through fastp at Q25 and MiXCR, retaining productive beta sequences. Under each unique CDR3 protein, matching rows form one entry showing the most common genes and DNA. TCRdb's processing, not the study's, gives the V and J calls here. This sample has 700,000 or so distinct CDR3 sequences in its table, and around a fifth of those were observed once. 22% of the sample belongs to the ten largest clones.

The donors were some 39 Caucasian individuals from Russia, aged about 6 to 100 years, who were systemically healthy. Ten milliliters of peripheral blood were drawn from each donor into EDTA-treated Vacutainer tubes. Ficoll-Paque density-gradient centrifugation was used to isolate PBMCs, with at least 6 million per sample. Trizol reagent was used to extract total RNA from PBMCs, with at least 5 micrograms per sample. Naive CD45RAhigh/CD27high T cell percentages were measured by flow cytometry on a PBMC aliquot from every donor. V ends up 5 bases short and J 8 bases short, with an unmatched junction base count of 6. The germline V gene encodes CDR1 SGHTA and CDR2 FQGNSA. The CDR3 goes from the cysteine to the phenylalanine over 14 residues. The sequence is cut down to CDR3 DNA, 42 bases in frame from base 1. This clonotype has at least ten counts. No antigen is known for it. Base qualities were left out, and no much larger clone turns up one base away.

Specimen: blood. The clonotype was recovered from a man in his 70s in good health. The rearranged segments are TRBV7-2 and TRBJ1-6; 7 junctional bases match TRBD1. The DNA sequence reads TGTGCCAGCAGCCTCGGACAGGTGGATTCACCCCTCCACTTT. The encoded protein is CASSLGQVDSPLHF.